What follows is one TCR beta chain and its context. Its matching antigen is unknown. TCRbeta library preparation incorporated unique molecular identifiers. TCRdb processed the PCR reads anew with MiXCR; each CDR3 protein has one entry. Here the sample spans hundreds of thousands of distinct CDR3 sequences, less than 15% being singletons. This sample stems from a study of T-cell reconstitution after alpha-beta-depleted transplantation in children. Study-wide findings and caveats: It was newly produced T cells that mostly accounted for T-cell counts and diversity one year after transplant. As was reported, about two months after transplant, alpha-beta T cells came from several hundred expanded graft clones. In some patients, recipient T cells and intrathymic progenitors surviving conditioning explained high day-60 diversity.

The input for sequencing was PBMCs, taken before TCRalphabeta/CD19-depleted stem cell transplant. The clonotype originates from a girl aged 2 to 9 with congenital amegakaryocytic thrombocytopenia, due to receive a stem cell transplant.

The CDR3 loop is CSVERVGFPHGGYGYTF. CDR3 sequence (DNA): TGCAGCGTTGAACGAGTGGGGTTCCCCCACGGCGGCTATGGCTACACCTTC. The chain uses TRBV29-1 and TRBJ1-2; unclear D gene. The germline V and J ends were trimmed by 2 bases and 4 bases, with 23 bases remaining between them. This CDR3 contains 17 residues. Germline lookup yields CDR1 SQVTM and CDR2 ANQGSEA.